A single sample gave rise to the 25 T cell receptor beta chains below, sequenced in a study of T cells after posttransplantation cyclophosphamide. Clones were sequenced by immunoSEQ multiplex PCR, and TCRdb holds only the in-frame ones, with some missing. This repertoire shows about 21,000 clones, roughly 98% found once; its top ten account for 0.1% to 0.15%. The material sequenced was naive CD8+ T cells sorted from PBMCs. These receptors were obtained from a man aged 35-49 years in good health, CMV-negative, and a related stem cell transplant donor.

The CDR3 region is CASSDSTGQNTGELFF. CDR3 sequence (DNA): TGTGCCAGCAGTGACTCGACGGGTCAGAACACCGGGGAGCTGTTTTTT. The J gene is TRBJ2-2, the V gene TRBV6-4, with D uncertain. The germline CDR1 and CDR2 sequences are MRHNA and SNTAGT. Trimming pared 0 bases from V and 1 base from J, leaving 9 bases between. The CDR3 is 16 residues long.

The gene calls are TRBV5-1 and TRBJ2-3; 7 nucleotides align to TRBD2. V lost 0 bases to trimming and J lost 6 bases; unmatched junction nucleotides: 7. Germline V gene sequence: CDR1 SGHRS, CDR2 YFSETQ. CDR3 size: 15 residues. CDR3 coding DNA: TGCGCCAGCAGCTTGGCCACTAGGGAGGGCGATACGCAGTATTTT. Its translation is CASSLATREGDTQYF.

The chain uses TRBV7-8 and TRBJ2-3, with 7 nucleotides matching TRBD2. Germline assignment: CDR1 SGHVS and CDR2 FQNEAQ. The CDR3 totals 17 residues. Trimming took 5 bases from V and 6 from J; bases not matched to a gene: 17. The CDR3 DNA reads as TGTGCCAGCAGCATCCTAGCGTGGGAGGGCTCGGGGGATACGCAGTATTTT. This codes for CASSILAWEGSGDTQYF. Complete variable domain (other parts from reference TRBV7-8 and TRBJ2-3): GAGVSQSPRYKVAKRGQDVALRCDPISGHVSLFWYQQALGQGPEFLTYFQNEAQLDKSGLPSDRFFAERPEGSVSTLKIQRTQQEDSAVYLCASSILAWEGSGDTQYFGPGTRLTVL.

J is TRBJ2-2 and V is TRBV15; 9 bases are a match to TRBD1. The CDR3 is 17 amino acids. Germline CDR1 LNHNV, CDR2 YYDKDF (reference sequence). Germline trimming cut 9 bases from V and 3 bases from J; bases unmatched to any gene: 14. CDR3 sequence reads: CATQGQGRGFDTGELFF. For the CDR3, the DNA is TGTGCCACGCAGGGACAGGGAAGGGGATTTGACACCGGGGAGCTGTTTTTT. Full variable domain (missing parts from reference TRBV15 and TRBJ2-2): DAMVIQNPRYQVTQFGKPVTLSCSQTLNHNVMYWYQQKSSQAPKLLFHYYDKDFNNEADTPDNFQSRRPNTSFCFLDIRSPGLGDTAMYLCATQGQGRGFDTGELFFGEGSRLTVL.

This clone was seen a single time. The chain joins TRBV5-4 to TRBJ2-5, with 8 nucleotides matching TRBD2. The better agreement between TRBJ2-7 and the DNA end casts doubt on the J call. Looked up from germline, CDR1 is SGHNT and CDR2 is YYREEE (reference sequence). This CDR3 spans 15 amino acids. The CDR3 bases are TGTGCCAGCAGCTTGGGAAGCGGGAGCTCCTACGAGCAGTACTTC. It translates to CASSLGSGSSYEQYF.

CDR3 coding DNA: TGTGCCAGCAGCGCAGGAGGGACAGGGGGCTTGGCTGAAGCTTTCTTT. Translating gives CASSAGGTGGLAEAFF. J is TRBJ1-1 and V is TRBV5-4; TRBD1 aligns across 12 bases. V lost 4 bases to trimming and J lost 6 bases; unmatched junction nucleotides: 10. This CDR3 spans 16 amino acids. From germline, CDR1 is SGHNT and CDR2 YYREEE (reference sequence). Filled out from reference TRBV5-4 and TRBJ1-1, the complete variable domain reads ETGVTQSPTHLIKTRGQQVTLRCSSQSGHNTVSWYQQALGQGPQFIFQYYREEENGRGNFPPRFSGLQFPNYSSELNVNALELDDSALYLCASSAGGTGGLAEAFFGQGTRLTVV.

The chain has TRBV2 and TRBJ2-7; the match to TRBD1 covers 11 bases. The CDR3 loop spans 17 amino acids. The germline gives CDR1 SNHLY, CDR2 FYNNEI. V gave up 4 bases and J gave up 1 base; unmatched junction bases: 9. For the CDR3, the DNA is TGTGCCAGCAGTGCGTGGAACCGGGACAGGGGGTCCTACGAGCAGTACTTC. Its translation: CASSAWNRDRGSYEQYF.

The V gene is TRBV10-1, the J gene TRBJ2-7; a weak D match, TRBD1 (5 bases). The CDR3 covers 15 residues. CDR1 WNHNN and CDR2 SYGVQD come from the germline V gene (reference sequence). V lost 0 bases and J 2 bases, leaving 11 bases between the germline ends. Here the CDR3 DNA reads TGCGCCAGCAGTGAGTCCGTTGACAGCGCCTACGAGCAGTACTTC. This codes for CASSESVDSAYEQYF.

The chain is built from TRBV9 and TRBJ2-2, with 8 bases matching TRBD2. Per germline, CDR1 SGDLS and CDR2 YYNGEE. V was pared by 2 bases and J by 5 bases, with 2 bases of the junction left unmatched. This CDR3 is built from 14 residues. In nucleotides, the CDR3 is TGTGCCAGCAGCGTCGGGAGGGGGACCGGGGAGCTGTTTTTT. This sequence encodes CASSVGRGTGELFF.

This clone was picked up one time. The rearrangement joins TRBV30 to TRBJ2-1; D is unclear. The germline V gene has CDR1 GTSNPN and CDR2 SVGIG (reference sequence). The CDR3 is made up of 14 amino acids. The V end lost 8 bases, the J end lost 1 base, and 15 bases lay between the germline ends. The CDR3 region is CALKPTLSYNEQFF. The CDR3 DNA sequence: TGTGCCCTAAAGCCAACCCTATCCTACAATGAGCAGTTCTTC.

This clone is a singleton in its sample. In DNA form, the CDR3 reads TGTGCCACCAGCAGAGCAAGGGGTACAGATACGCAGTATTTT. Its protein product is CATSRARGTDTQYF. The chain recombines TRBV15 with TRBJ2-3, with D perhaps TRBD1 (5 bases). CDR1 and CDR2 from the germline V gene are LNHNV and YYDKDF (reference sequence). With 1 base removed from V and 3 bases from J, the gap between germline ends came to 8 bases. This CDR3 has 14 residues.

The sample holds one count of this clone. The CDR3 is CASSLGTDYYEQYF. The CDR3 nucleotides read TGTGCCAGCAGTTTAGGGACAGATTACTACGAGCAGTACTTC. The chain combines TRBV27 with TRBJ2-7; 7 positions match TRBD1. V was pared by 2 bases and J by 3 bases, with 4 bases of the junction left unmatched. Germline assignment: CDR1 MNHEY and CDR2 SMNVEV (reference sequence). This CDR3 comprises 14 residues.

This chain links TRBV29-1 with TRBJ2-7; 9 bases match TRBD1. Germline loops: CDR1 SQVTM, CDR2 ANQGSEA. The CDR3 sequence is 14 residues long. Trimming at V came to 2 bases and at J to 2 bases, leaving 4 bases not matched to a gene. In DNA form, the CDR3 reads TGCAGCGTTGAAATGGGACAGGGAACCTACGAGCAGTACTTC. Protein sequence: CSVEMGQGTYEQYF.

This chain connects TRBV27 to TRBJ2-1; 11 bases are a match to TRBD2. The V gene's germline CDR1 is MNHEY and CDR2 SMNVEV (reference sequence). The CDR3 has 14 residues. V lost 5 bases, J lost 9 bases, and 6 bases stayed unmatched. CDR3 in DNA: TGTGCCAGCAGTCAACTAGCGGGAGCTAGTGAGCAGTTCTTC. Protein: CASSQLAGASEQFF.

This rearrangement joins TRBV6-4 to TRBJ2-6, with a tentative D call TRBD1 (5 bases). Trimming cost V 6 bases and J 0 bases, with 12 bases left between them. The CDR3 covers 16 residues. Germline lookup yields CDR1 MRHNA and CDR2 SNTAGT. CDR3 sequence: CASRGHLFSGANVLTF. The CDR3, as DNA: TGTGCCAGCAGAGGACACTTGTTCTCTGGGGCCAACGTCCTGACTTTC.

V and J are TRBV4-1 and TRBJ1-5; the D is unclear. The CDR3 runs to 15 residues. Germline loops: CDR1 MGHRA, CDR2 YSYEKL. V was cut by 1 base and J by 5 bases, with 12 bases left in between. CDR3 sequence: CASSQVRGWHQPQHF. Written as DNA, the CDR3 is TGCGCCAGCAGCCAAGTCCGGGGTTGGCATCAGCCCCAGCATTTT.

This sequence joins TRBV28 and TRBJ1-1, with 9 bases aligning to TRBD1. V lost 6 bases and J lost 5; bases outside the gene matches: 7. CDR1 MDHEN and CDR2 SYDVKM come from the germline V gene. This CDR3 has 14 amino acids. DNA for the CDR3: TGTGCCAGCAGGGAGACAGGGGGGAATACTGAAGCTTTCTTT. Translation: CASRETGGNTEAFF.

The chain links TRBV11-2 to TRBJ1-1, with a weak D call TRBD1 (5 bases). V shed 2 bases and J shed 2 bases, with 12 bases lying between them. Per the germline V gene, CDR1 is SGHAT and CDR2 is FQNNGV. The CDR3 totals 15 residues. Here the CDR3 reads CASSLWRGGNTEAFF. The CDR3, as DNA: TGTGCCAGCAGCTTATGGCGGGGGGGAAACACTGAAGCTTTCTTT.

V gene TRBV27 combines with J gene TRBJ2-7; no definite D call. Germline V gives CDR1 MNHEY, CDR2 SMNVEV (reference sequence). V was trimmed by 4 bases and J by 6 bases, leaving 10 bases between them. This CDR3 contains 12 residues. The CDR3 nucleotides read TGTGCCAGCAGTTCTGTGGGCGTCGAGCAGTACTTC. Translation: CASSSVGVEQYF.

The CDR3 sequence is CASSLFGLAGVAYNEQFF. CDR3 in DNA: TGTGCCAGCAGTTTATTTGGACTAGCGGGAGTTGCCTACAATGAGCAGTTCTTC. V gene TRBV27 combines with J gene TRBJ2-1; the match to TRBD2 covers 13 bases. After removal of 1 base from V and 2 bases from J, the junction contained 5 bases not matched to a gene. Germline lookup yields CDR1 MNHEY and CDR2 SMNVEV (reference sequence). CDR3 length: 18 amino acids.

This chain links TRBV19 with TRBJ2-3; perhaps TRBD1 as D (5 bases). The CDR3 covers 13 residues. V was cut by 0 bases and J by 10 bases, with 11 bases left in between. Looked up from germline, CDR1 is LNHDA and CDR2 is SQIVND (reference sequence). CDR3 residues: CASSIEEGDAQYF. CDR3 in DNA: TGTGCCAGTAGTATAGAAGAAGGGGATGCGCAGTATTTT.

For the CDR3, the DNA is TGTGCCACTCTAAGGACGGGAGTGATCTATTTT. Its translation: CATLRTGVIYF. This sequence joins TRBV19 and TRBJ2-3, with TRBD2 as a possible D gene (6 bases). The CDR3 sequence is 11 residues long. Germline CDR1 and CDR2: LNHDA and SQIVND (reference sequence). The V and J ends lost 10 bases and 15 bases respectively, with 20 bases between them.

The chain is built from TRBV6-1 and TRBJ2-7, with D maybe TRBD2 (6 bases). The CDR3 is 14 residues long. Looked up from germline, CDR1 is MNHNS and CDR2 is SASEGT. V lost 2 bases and J lost 4, with 12 bases in between. CDR3 amino acids: CASSESGLLYEQYF. Here the CDR3 DNA reads TGTGCCAGCAGTGAATCGGGACTTCTTTACGAGCAGTACTTC.

The chain recombines TRBV5-1 with TRBJ1-1; 8 positions match TRBD1. The CDR3 covers 14 residues. Per germline, CDR1 SGHRS and CDR2 YFSETQ. Trimming at V came to 5 bases and at J to 3 bases, leaving 6 bases not matched to a gene. The CDR3 protein is CASSQGAQDTEAFF. The CDR3 nucleotides read TGCGCCAGCAGTCAGGGGGCGCAGGACACTGAAGCTTTCTTT.

V gene TRBV28 combines with J gene TRBJ2-1; the D gene is possibly TRBD2 (6 bases). Germline assignment: CDR1 MDHEN and CDR2 SYDVKM. V lost 5 bases to trimming and J lost 6 bases, with 26 bases between them. This CDR3 comprises 18 residues. In DNA form, the CDR3 reads TGTGCCAGCAGTGATCCTAGCGTAGCTTTTGGGAGCGGCAATGAGCAGTTCTTC. Amino acids: CASSDPSVAFGSGNEQFF.